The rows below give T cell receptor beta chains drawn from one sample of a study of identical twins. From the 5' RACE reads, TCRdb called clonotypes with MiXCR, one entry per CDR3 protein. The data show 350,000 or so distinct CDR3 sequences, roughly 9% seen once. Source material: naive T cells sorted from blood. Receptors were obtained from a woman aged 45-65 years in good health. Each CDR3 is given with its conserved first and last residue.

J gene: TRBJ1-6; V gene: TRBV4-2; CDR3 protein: CASSQGSKVGSLHF
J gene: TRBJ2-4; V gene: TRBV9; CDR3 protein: CASSVGIESRSIQYF
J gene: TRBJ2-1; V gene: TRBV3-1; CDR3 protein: CASSQDPTTGGRNEQFF
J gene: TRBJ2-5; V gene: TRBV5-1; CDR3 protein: CASSPEAGRETQYF
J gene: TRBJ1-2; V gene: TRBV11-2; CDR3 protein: CASSLGDPYGYTF
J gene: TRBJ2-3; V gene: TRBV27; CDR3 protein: CASNQFGRDTQYF
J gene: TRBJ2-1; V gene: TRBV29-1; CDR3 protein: CSVVGYATGLGGEQFF
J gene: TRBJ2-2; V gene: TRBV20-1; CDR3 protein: CSARPPGLRGTGELFF
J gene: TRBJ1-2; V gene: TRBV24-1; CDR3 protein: CATSLRNRVDTLEGYTF
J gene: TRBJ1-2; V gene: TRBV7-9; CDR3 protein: CASSLYTAPKFGYTF
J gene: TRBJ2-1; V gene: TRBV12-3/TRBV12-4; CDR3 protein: CASRGRPDLHEQFF
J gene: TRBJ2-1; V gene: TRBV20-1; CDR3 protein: CSARTSGNSNEQFF
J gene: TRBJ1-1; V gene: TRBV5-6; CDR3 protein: CASSLGVRKAFF
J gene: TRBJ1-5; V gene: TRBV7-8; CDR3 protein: CASSIDRVDQPQHF
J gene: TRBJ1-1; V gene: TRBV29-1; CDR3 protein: CGTTRGPEVAFF
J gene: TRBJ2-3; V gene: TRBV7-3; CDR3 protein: CASSPNGVWADTQYF
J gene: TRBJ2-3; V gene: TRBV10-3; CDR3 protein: CAITSGSYRDTQYF
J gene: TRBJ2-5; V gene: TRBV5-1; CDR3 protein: CASKGRTAGAIQETQYF
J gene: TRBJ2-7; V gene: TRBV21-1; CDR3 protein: CASSSDRDRGADEQYF
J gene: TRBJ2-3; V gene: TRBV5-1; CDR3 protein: CASSSDSPSHTSGSFYSTDTQYF
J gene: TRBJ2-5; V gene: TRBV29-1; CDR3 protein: CSIERDGETQYF
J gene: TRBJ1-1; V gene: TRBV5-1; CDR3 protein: CASSLGWSRGDTEAFF
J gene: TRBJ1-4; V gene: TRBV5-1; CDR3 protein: CASSPRPGAPGEKLFF